A selection of T cell receptor beta chains follows, all from one sample in a study of blood T cell repertoires in COVID-19. Produced via immunoSEQ multiplex PCR; TCRdb's table is partial and in-frame only. Among some 250,000 clones listed, more than 70% were seen once. What was sequenced was peripheral blood. Receptors originate from a woman aged 18-29 years with acute or convalescent COVID-19. Each CDR3 is given with its conserved first and last residue. D genes are given only for firm matches.

d_call: NA; v_call: TRBV4-1; j_call: TRBJ1-2; cdr3_aa: CASSQEGGAFRYTF
d_call: TRBD1; v_call: TRBV19; j_call: TRBJ1-2; cdr3_aa: CASSWGQALYGYTF
d_call: NA; v_call: TRBV24-1; j_call: TRBJ2-2; cdr3_aa: CATGDTAHGELFF
d_call: NA; v_call: TRBV2; j_call: TRBJ1-1; cdr3_aa: CASRPDTNTEAFF
d_call: NA; v_call: TRBV2; j_call: TRBJ1-2; cdr3_aa: CASSPDYGYTF
d_call: TRBD1; v_call: TRBV6-5; j_call: TRBJ1-4; cdr3_aa: CASRGIGQGNEKLFF
d_call: NA; v_call: TRBV6-2/TRBV6-3; j_call: TRBJ2-5; cdr3_aa: CASSYPSAYWELQETQYF
d_call: NA; v_call: TRBV7-2; j_call: TRBJ1-1; cdr3_aa: CASSLDEGSTEAFF
d_call: NA; v_call: TRBV9; j_call: TRBJ2-7; cdr3_aa: CASSLGLGSYEQYF
d_call: NA; v_call: TRBV12-3/TRBV12-4; j_call: TRBJ2-7; cdr3_aa: CASSVGTYEQYF
d_call: NA; v_call: TRBV9; j_call: TRBJ2-7; cdr3_aa: CASSTTSSYEQYF
d_call: NA; v_call: TRBV2; j_call: TRBJ2-7; cdr3_aa: CASSGSSYEQYF
d_call: NA; v_call: TRBV6-5; j_call: TRBJ2-7; cdr3_aa: CASSYSGQWGNYEQYF
d_call: TRBD1; v_call: TRBV25-1; j_call: TRBJ1-2; cdr3_aa: CASSESYGQGPPNYGYTF
d_call: NA; v_call: TRBV7-2; j_call: TRBJ2-2; cdr3_aa: CASSFGTGSGELFF
d_call: NA; v_call: TRBV23-1; j_call: TRBJ1-5; cdr3_aa: CASSHLGQNQPQHF
d_call: NA; v_call: TRBV19; j_call: TRBJ2-7; cdr3_aa: CASSSGLGGISYEQYF
d_call: TRBD2; v_call: TRBV19; j_call: TRBJ2-2; cdr3_aa: CASKFSLASGRANTGELFF
d_call: TRBD1; v_call: TRBV7-9; j_call: TRBJ1-1; cdr3_aa: CASSLGTGDSDAFF
d_call: NA; v_call: TRBV6-2/TRBV6-3; j_call: TRBJ2-5; cdr3_aa: CASSYHRDQETQYF
d_call: TRBD1; v_call: TRBV6-5; j_call: TRBJ2-7; cdr3_aa: CASSYSGQGFYEQYF
d_call: NA; v_call: TRBV20-1; j_call: TRBJ2-6; cdr3_aa: CSASRGSLGANVLTF
d_call: TRBD2; v_call: TRBV7-3; j_call: TRBJ2-1; cdr3_aa: CASSLSGRAHNEQFF
d_call: NA; v_call: TRBV15; j_call: TRBJ1-5; cdr3_aa: CATSQEDARDSNQPQHF
d_call: NA; v_call: TRBV4-1; j_call: TRBJ2-1; cdr3_aa: CASSPLPLNYNEQFF
d_call: TRBD1; v_call: TRBV15; j_call: TRBJ2-7; cdr3_aa: CATSRDQGAYEQYF
d_call: TRBD1; v_call: TRBV6-5; j_call: TRBJ1-1; cdr3_aa: CASSYLGQRLNTEAFF